One and the same sample provided the 2 T cell receptor beta chains below, sequenced in a study of blood T cells in healthy people across ages. Primers used in a second PCR of roughly 6 to 11 cycles were a sample-barcoded 5' primer and a J-beta primer mix. TCRdb re-called the 5' RACE reads with MiXCR, one entry per CDR3 protein. The sample includes some 730,000 distinct CDR3 sequences, roughly 20% of them seen just once. Sequenced input: blood. All receptors derive from a man between 65 and 85 years old in good health.

Points on this clonotype: Sequence at one end of the junction differs from germline and may be a read error. The chain carries TRBV6-6 and TRBJ1-2; no clear D gene. Germline V gene sequence: CDR1 MNHNY, CDR2 SVGAGI (reference sequence). The CDR3 covers 12 residues. CDR3 nucleotides: TGTGGCAGCAGTAGAGGGCTTGATGGCTACACCTTC. Translation gives CGSSRGLDGYTF.

This clonotype was recorded a few times. The chain is built from TRBV6-6 and TRBJ2-7; TRBD1 or TRBD2 may be the D gene (5 bases each). This CDR3 region has 13 residues. The V end was cut by 5 bases, the J end by 6 bases, with 14 bases between. The germline V gene encodes CDR1 MNHNY and CDR2 SVGAGI (reference sequence). The CDR3 nucleotides are TGTGCCAGCAGTGCACCTGGGACCCTCGAGCAGTACTTC. It translates to CASSAPGTLEQYF.